The clone carrying this T cell receptor beta chain was found many times. Trimming removed 7 bases at V and 10 bases at J, with 17 bases between. CDR1 and CDR2 (germline): MNHEY, SMNVEV (reference sequence). The CDR3 contains 12 residues. The source of the sample is a study of CD8+CD57+ T cells in acquired aplastic anemia. Genomic DNA provided the template from which TCR beta VDJ and CDR3 profiles were obtained. TCRdb processed the reads anew with MiXCR; each CDR3 protein has one entry. The data hold approximately 190,000 distinct CDR3 sequences, with 64% observed a single time. This rearrangement joins TRBV27 to TRBJ2-7; D tentatively reads TRBD1 or TRBD2 (6 bases each). The sequence derives from a human donor with severe aplastic anemia or a healthy control (not recorded which). The specimen sequenced was sorted CD4+, CD8+, or CD8+CD57+ T cells (not recorded which) from PBMCs. CDR3 coding DNA: TGTGCCAGCAACTACCCCGGGGGCGGACAGTACTTC. Translating it yields CASNYPGGGQYF.